This paragraph reports one T cell receptor beta chain. TCRdb's copy holds only in-frame clones and misses some; the assay was immunoSEQ multiplex PCR. The sample consists of almost 90,000 clones, over 80% of them appearing once. The data stem from a study of blood T cell repertoires in COVID-19. The clonotype originates from a man at least 80 years old with acute or convalescent COVID-19. The sequenced material came from peripheral blood.

CDR3 sequence reads: CATSRDPPGATEAFF. As DNA, the CDR3 is TGTGCCACCAGCAGAGATCCCCCAGGGGCCACTGAAGCTTTCTTT. The chain links TRBV15 to TRBJ1-1; a possible D gene is TRBD1 (6 bases). The V end lost 0 bases, the J end lost 4 bases, and 12 bases lay between the germline ends. The CDR3 extends over 15 amino acids. Germline V gene data show CDR1 as LNHNV and CDR2 as YYDKDF (reference sequence).